The source of this T cell receptor (beta chain) is a study of T cells in Graves' hyperthyroidism and ophthalmopathy. The V gene lost 2 bases and the J gene lost 2 bases, with 15 bases spanning the gap. Germline V lookup: CDR1 SGHAT, CDR2 FQNNGV. The length of the CDR3 is 16 residues. This clonotype was recorded many times. Amplified TCR beta CDR3 regions derived from RNA transcripts. RT-PCR in the first round (using the HTBI primer set) targeted the TCR CDR3. Using its own MiXCR run on the multiplex PCR reads, TCRdb lists one record per CDR3 protein. The table includes around 500,000 distinct CDR3 sequences, 12% to 15% detected once.

The receptor's source is a woman aged 35 to 49 with Graves' hyperthyroidism. Sequenced material: blood. The chain is built from TRBV11-2 and TRBJ2-5, with D perhaps given as TRBD1 or TRBD2 (5 bases each). CDR3 nucleotide sequence: TGTGCCAGCAGCTTAACGGGGCGGGTCCAGCAAGAGACCCAGTACTTC. Translation gives CASSLTGRVQQETQYF.